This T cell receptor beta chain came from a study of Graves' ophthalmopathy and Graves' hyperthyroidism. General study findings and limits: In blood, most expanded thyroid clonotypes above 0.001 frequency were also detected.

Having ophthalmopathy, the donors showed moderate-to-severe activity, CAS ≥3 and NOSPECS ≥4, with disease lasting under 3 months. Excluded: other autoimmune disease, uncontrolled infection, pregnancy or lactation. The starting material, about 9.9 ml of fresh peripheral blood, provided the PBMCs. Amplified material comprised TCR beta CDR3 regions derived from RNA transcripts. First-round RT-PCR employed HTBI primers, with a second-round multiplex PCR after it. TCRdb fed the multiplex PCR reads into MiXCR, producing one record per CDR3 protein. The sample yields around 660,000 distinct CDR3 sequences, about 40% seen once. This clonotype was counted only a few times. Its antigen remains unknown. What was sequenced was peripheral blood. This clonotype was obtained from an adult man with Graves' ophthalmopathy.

This CDR3 reads CASSLTGTGRNTEAFF. In DNA, the CDR3 is TGTGCCAGCAGCTTAACGGGGACAGGGAGGAACACTGAAGCTTTCTTT. The chain recombines TRBV7-3 with TRBJ1-1; 9 bases are shared with TRBD1. In germline, CDR1 is SGHTA, CDR2 FQGTGA. CDR3 length equals 16 residues. V was clipped by 0 bases and J by 1 base; unmatched bases: 3. Full variable domain (rest looked up from reference TRBV7-3 and TRBJ1-1): GAGVSQTPSNKVTEKGKYVELRCDPISGHTALYWYRQSLGQGPEFLIYFQGTGAADDSGLPNDRFFAVRPEGSVSTLKIQRTERGDSAVYLCASSLTGTGRNTEAFFGQGTRLTVV.